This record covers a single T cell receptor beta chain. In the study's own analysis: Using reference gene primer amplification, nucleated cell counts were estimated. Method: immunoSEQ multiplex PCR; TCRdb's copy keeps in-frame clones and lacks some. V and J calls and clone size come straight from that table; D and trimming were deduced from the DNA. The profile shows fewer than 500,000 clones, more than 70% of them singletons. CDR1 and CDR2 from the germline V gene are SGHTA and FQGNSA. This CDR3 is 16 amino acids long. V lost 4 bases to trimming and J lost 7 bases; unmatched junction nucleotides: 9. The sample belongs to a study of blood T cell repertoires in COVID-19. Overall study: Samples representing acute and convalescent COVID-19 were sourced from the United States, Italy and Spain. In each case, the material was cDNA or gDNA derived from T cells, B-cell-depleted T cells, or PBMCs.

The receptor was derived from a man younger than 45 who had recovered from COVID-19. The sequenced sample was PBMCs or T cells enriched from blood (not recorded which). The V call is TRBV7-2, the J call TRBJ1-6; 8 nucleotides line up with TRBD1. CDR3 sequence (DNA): TGTGCCAGCAGCTCAATCTCAGGGGGCAACAATTCACCCCTCCACTTT. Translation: CASSSISGGNNSPLHF.